This TCR beta chain comes out of a study of CD8+CD57+ T cells in acquired aplastic anemia. The wider study: Sorted CD4+ and CD8+ cells yielded DNA averaging approximately 3.5 ug. In CD4+ cells, healthy donors produced an average of approximately 11 million reads.

Researchers used genomic DNA as the template to profile TCR beta VDJ and CDR3. A single record per CDR3 protein comes from TCRdb applying MiXCR to the reads. This table holds hundreds of thousands of distinct CDR3 sequences, about two thirds found once. On this clonotype: What it binds is unknown.

Notes on the study in general: Researchers report that fewer than 30 CD8+ CDR3 sequences appeared in both patients and controls. Researchers reported that CD8+ Simpson's diversity was not significantly different in patients versus controls.

There are 16 residues in the CDR3. Germline loops: CDR1 SEHNR, CDR2 FQNEAQ (reference sequence). Unmatched junction bases numbered 17, after V lost 6 bases and J lost 6 bases. This sequence was found in a human donor in good health, serving as a control. Sequenced sample: sorted CD4+, CD8+, or CD8+CD57+ T cells (not recorded which) from PBMCs. The rearrangement links TRBV7-9 to TRBJ2-7; 7 bases line up with TRBD1. The CDR3 nucleotides read TGTGCCAGCAGTTTAAAGGCTACAGGGGTCTCTGGCGAGCAGTACTTC. Its translation: CASSLKATGVSGEQYF.